The 7 T cell receptor beta chains listed next were all sequenced from one sample in a study of blood T cell repertoires in COVID-19. Method: immunoSEQ multiplex PCR; TCRdb's copy keeps in-frame clones and lacks some. The sample carries about 410,000 clones, 86% recorded once. The sample was peripheral blood. These receptor sequences come from a woman in her thirties with active or convalescent COVID-19.

This clone is a singleton in its sample. V usage is TRBV29-1 and J usage is TRBJ2-3, with 10 bases matching TRBD1. CDR3 length: 19 amino acids. Germline CDR1 SQVTM, CDR2 ANQGSEA. J was trimmed by 0 bases and V by 3 bases; bases with no gene match: 15. CDR3 DNA: TGCAGCGTTGATGGGACAGGGGCCAGCGGAGCTATTAGCACAGATACGCAGTATTTT. Encoded protein: CSVDGTGASGAISTDTQYF.

This sequence joins TRBV14 and TRBJ1-1; D is unresolved. The CDR3 totals 15 residues. Per germline, CDR1 SGHDN and CDR2 FVKESK. V lost 1 base, J lost 4 bases, and 13 bases lay in between. The CDR3 loop reads CASSQVGFGVTEAFF. The CDR3 DNA reads as TGTGCCAGCAGCCAAGTGGGGTTCGGGGTCACTGAAGCTTTCTTT.

V and J are TRBV4-1 and TRBJ2-7; D call uncertain. V was cut by 4 bases and J by 4 bases, with 23 bases left in between. This CDR3 spans 17 amino acids. Germline assignment: CDR1 MGHRA and CDR2 YSYEKL. CDR3 coding DNA: TGCGCCAGCAGCCTACCGAGAGAGACATCGGTATCGTACGAGCAGTACTTC. Protein: CASSLPRETSVSYEQYF.

This chain uses TRBV6-5 with TRBJ1-1, with 8 positions matching TRBD1. Trimming took 1 base from V and 7 from J; bases not matched to a gene: 8. CDR3 length: 15 residues. Germline CDR1 reads MNHEY; CDR2 reads SVGAGI. In nucleotides, the CDR3 is TGTGCCAGCAGTTACTATGGACAGGGTCTAGTTGAAGCTTTCTTT. Translated, it gives CASSYYGQGLVEAFF.

This sequence joins TRBV6-1 and TRBJ1-5, with a tentative D call TRBD1 (5 bases). CDR3 length: 13 amino acids. The V end lost 1 base, the J end lost 6 bases, and 7 bases lay between the germline ends. The V gene's germline CDR1 is MNHNS and CDR2 SASEGT. DNA for the CDR3: TGTGCCAGCAGTGAAGAGGGGTCTCAGCCCCAGCATTTT. Protein product: CASSEEGSQPQHF.

This clone was detected only a few times. The chain combines TRBV30 with TRBJ2-1; tentatively, D is TRBD2 (6 bases). The CDR3 is 18 residues long. The germline V and J ends were trimmed by 0 bases and 8 bases, with 26 bases remaining between them. In germline, CDR1 is GTSNPN, CDR2 SVGIG (reference sequence). This CDR3 reads CAWSVPRLPEGGSDEQFF. CDR3 coding DNA: TGTGCCTGGAGTGTACCCCGCCTCCCCGAGGGAGGATCCGATGAGCAGTTCTTC.

This rearrangement joins TRBV14 to TRBJ1-1, with 8 bases matching TRBD1. CDR1 and CDR2 from the germline V gene are SGHDN and FVKESK. V lost 3 bases, J lost 3 bases, and 9 bases stayed unmatched. CDR3 size: 16 residues. The CDR3 loop is CASSQRTGKMYTEAFF. The CDR3 DNA reads TGTGCCAGCAGCCAGAGGACAGGGAAGATGTACACTGAAGCTTTCTTT.